This TCR beta chain stems from a study of long-term antiretroviral therapy in people with HIV. Overall study results and limits: Older ART regimens were possibly in use when the blood was collected between about 2003 and 2018.

Germline CDR1 and CDR2: SGHRS and YFSETQ. The CDR3 totals 17 residues. The V gene end was trimmed by 1 base and the J gene end by 2 bases; junction bases not matched to a gene: 4. For this clone: The antigen remains undetermined.

Run at survey level, the immunoSEQ assay was version v3.0. The target of sequencing was about 35,000-50,000 T-cell genomes per sample. Clones were sequenced by immunoSEQ multiplex PCR, and TCRdb holds only the in-frame ones, with some missing. The sample lists fewer than 35,000 clones, around 97% occurring once. The source was unsorted PBMCs, collected 6.9 years after starting antiretroviral therapy. The sequence derives from a man aged 25 to 40 with HIV. This chain joins TRBV5-1 and TRBJ2-2, with 11 bases lining up with TRBD2. Here the CDR3 reads CASSLQTSGTNTGELFF. In nucleotides, the CDR3 is TGCGCCAGCAGCTTGCAGACTAGCGGGACTAACACCGGGGAGCTGTTTTTT.